This T cell receptor (beta chain) originates from a study of blood T cell repertoires in COVID-19. Study overall: Nucleic acid was either cDNA or gDNA, and it came from T cells, B-cell-depleted T cells, or PBMCs.

Clones were sequenced by immunoSEQ multiplex PCR, and TCRdb holds only the in-frame ones, with some missing. Of 150,000 or so clones detected, about 79% appear once; the ten largest clones hold roughly 4.7%. Germline values: CDR1 LNHNV, CDR2 YYDKDF (reference sequence). V was trimmed by 0 bases and J by 2 bases, leaving 9 bases between them. The CDR3 sequence is 15 residues long. This receptor was identified in a woman older than 75 with active or convalescent COVID-19. The source material was peripheral blood. The chain has TRBV15 and TRBJ2-3; no clear D. The CDR3 DNA follows: TGTGCCACCAGCAGAGATGGGCAGGCCACAGATACGCAGTATTTT. Protein sequence: CATSRDGQATDTQYF.